These 10 T cell receptor beta chains share one sample of origin, sequenced in a study of blood T cell repertoires in COVID-19. Clones were sequenced by immunoSEQ multiplex PCR, and TCRdb holds only the in-frame ones, with some missing. The data show over 150,000 clones, with about 88% seen just once and about 1% held by the top ten. The source material was peripheral blood. The receptors derive from a man aged 40-55 years with acute or convalescent COVID-19.

The chain carries TRBV19 and TRBJ1-1, with 8 nucleotides matching TRBD1. Losses at the gene ends were 3 bases for V and 5 bases for J; bases not matched to a gene: 5. This CDR3 has 14 residues. Germline assignment: CDR1 LNHDA and CDR2 SQIVND (reference sequence). CDR3 DNA: TGTGCCAGTAGTATTGACAGGGGAAGAACTGAAGCTTTCTTT. Amino acid sequence: CASSIDRGRTEAFF.

The CDR3, as DNA: TGTGCCAGCTTGCAGCCTGACAGGGACACTGAAGCTTTCTTT. Protein product: CASLQPDRDTEAFF. The V and J genes are TRBV18 and TRBJ1-1, with 7 bases fitting TRBD1. This CDR3 region has 14 residues. Germline V CDR1 and CDR2: KGHSH, LQKENI. J lost 3 bases, V lost 7 bases, and 8 bases had no gene match.

J is TRBJ1-6 and V is TRBV7-2; 9 bases map to TRBD1. Per the germline V gene, CDR1 is SGHTA and CDR2 is FQGNSA. The CDR3 loop spans 13 amino acids. Germline trimming cut 7 bases from V and 7 bases from J; bases unmatched to any gene: 2. CDR3 DNA sequence: TGTGCCAGCAAAGGGACAGGGAATTCACCCCTCCACTTT. Translation gives CASKGTGNSPLHF. Full variable domain (outside the CDR3, taken from reference TRBV7-2 and TRBJ1-6): GAGVSQSPSNKVTEKGKDVELRCDPISGHTALYWYRQSLGQGLEFLIYFQGNSAPDKSGLPSDRFSAERTGGSVSTLTIQRTQQEDSAVYLCASKGTGNSPLHFGNGTRLTVT.

The rearrangement joins TRBV12-3 or TRBV12-4 to TRBJ1-5, with 7 nucleotides matching TRBD1. The CDR3 is 13 residues long. V shed 7 bases, J shed 9 bases, and the junction held 9 bases outside the gene matches. CDR3 sequence reads: CASTATGDGPQHF. The CDR3 bases are TGTGCCAGCACCGCAACAGGGGACGGGCCCCAGCATTTT.

The genes are TRBV3-1 (or the pseudogene TRBV3-2) and TRBJ2-2, with 9 nucleotides matching TRBD1. Per germline, CDR1 LGHDT and CDR2 YNNKEL (reference sequence). The CDR3 has 19 residues. Trimming removed 6 bases from V and 4 bases from J; junction bases left unmatched: 18. The CDR3: CASSLPRGQGSWATGELFF. The DNA of the CDR3 is TGTGCCAGCAGTCTCCCGAGAGGACAGGGGAGCTGGGCCACCGGGGAGCTGTTTTTT.

The chain's CDR3 is CASSYTGRTDTQYF. The CDR3, as DNA: TGTGCCAGCAGTTATACAGGCCGCACAGATACGCAGTATTTT. The chain carries TRBV11-2 and TRBJ2-3; a possible D gene is TRBD1 (5 bases). Germline loops: CDR1 SGHAT, CDR2 FQNNGV. There are 14 residues in the CDR3. Trimming left V 6 bases short and J 1 base short, with 11 bases between.

V gene TRBV3-1 (or the pseudogene TRBV3-2) combines with J gene TRBJ2-7; D is unresolved. Germline-derived CDR1 and CDR2 are LGHDT and YNNKEL (reference sequence). This CDR3 spans 11 amino acids. The V end lost 6 bases, the J end lost 1 base, and 4 bases lay between the germline ends. As DNA, the CDR3 is TGTGCCAGCAGTTCTTCCTACGAGCAGTACTTC. Its translation is CASSSSYEQYF.

This clone was observed once. The genes are TRBV3-1 (or the pseudogene TRBV3-2) and TRBJ2-3; 7 bases are a match to TRBD2. V dropped 4 bases and J dropped 8; count of bases not matched to a gene: 6. Germline values: CDR1 LGHDT, CDR2 YNNKEL (reference sequence). The CDR3 runs 13 residues. As DNA, the CDR3 is TGTGCCAGCAGCCCGGGGGGAGTGGGTACGCAGTATTTT. This codes for CASSPGGVGTQYF.

This clone has a handful of counts. The chain links TRBV21-1 to TRBJ1-1. TRBV21-1 is designated a pseudogene. The CDR3 extends over 12 amino acids. CDR3 DNA: TGTGCCAGCAGCAAAGCTATAACTGAAGCTTTCTTT. It is translated as CASSKAITEAFF.

The sample holds one count of this clone. The rearrangement uses TRBV6-6 and TRBJ1-1; D might be TRBD1 (6 bases). The CDR3 has 14 amino acids. V dropped 0 bases and J dropped 2 bases, with 7 bases sitting between them. The germline V gene has CDR1 MNHNY and CDR2 SVGAGI (reference sequence). CDR3: CASSYSTGNTEAFF. CDR3 bases: TGTGCCAGCAGTTACTCGACAGGCAACACTGAAGCTTTCTTT.